Each of the 9 T cell receptor beta chains below was sequenced from the same sample in a study of monozygotic twins with inflammatory bowel disease (dated by TCRdb to between 2018 and 2020). The protocol used for the library was 5' RACE. Data came from an Illumina HiSeq 2500. Following reprocessing of the reads by TCRdb, the data hold one row per CDR3 protein sequence and no DNA is available. The table for this sample shows 150,000 to 200,000 distinct CDR3 sequences. The ten largest clonotypes hold less than 8% of the sample. The source material was blood. Receptor source: a human donor with ulcerative colitis or Crohn's disease, or a healthy co-twin of an affected twin (not recorded which).

This chain's CDR3 is CAWTSLWGELFF. The chain is built from TRBV30 and TRBJ2-2; TCRdb names TRBD2, which stays unverified in the absence of DNA. This CDR3 has 12 amino acids. Germline V gene data show CDR1 as GTSNPN and CDR2 as SVGIG (reference sequence).

The J gene is TRBJ1-3, the V gene TRBV4-3; with no DNA, the TCRdb D assignment of TRBD1 cannot be verified. Germline V gene sequence: CDR1 LGHNA, CDR2 YSLEER. This CDR3 is built from 16 residues. CDR3: CASSQSPGVKGNTIYF.

CDR3 sequence: CSVAGGSARSGANVLTF. The rearrangement joins TRBV29-1 to TRBJ2-6; TCRdb's D call of TRBD2 is untestable without DNA. CDR1 and CDR2 from the germline V gene are SQVTM and ANQGSEA. This CDR3 is 17 amino acids long.

This chain connects TRBV5-1 to TRBJ1-1. The CDR3 is made up of 16 amino acids. The germline gives CDR1 SGHRS, CDR2 YFSETQ. CDR3 residues: CASSLEGWMGNTEAFF.

The chain is built from TRBV4-1 and TRBJ1-2; TCRdb indicates TRBD1, and absent DNA this call remains unverified. The CDR3 covers 14 residues. Germline V gives CDR1 MGHRA, CDR2 YSYEKL. The CDR3 spells CASSPPGGGYGYTF.

The chain has TRBV7-9 and TRBJ2-1; TCRdb's assignment of TRBD2 cannot be checked, as there is no DNA. The CDR3 has 13 amino acids. Germline lookup yields CDR1 SEHNR and CDR2 FQNEAQ (reference sequence). The CDR3 loop is CASSLGDVAEQFF.

The CDR3 protein is CASTQGGREEQYF. The chain employs TRBV2 and TRBJ2-7; the TCRdb call, TRBD1, lacks DNA for checking. This CDR3 has 13 residues. The germline V gene encodes CDR1 SNHLY and CDR2 FYNNEI. Full variable domain (outside the CDR3, taken from reference TRBV2 and TRBJ2-7): EPEVTQTPSHQVTQMGQEVILRCVPISNHLYFYWYRQILGQKVEFLVSFYNNEISEKSEIFDDQFSVERPDGSNFTLKIRSTKLEDSAMYFCASTQGGREEQYFGPGTRLTVT.

The chain uses TRBV6-1 and TRBJ1-2; lacking DNA, the TRBD1 call made by TCRdb goes unchecked. This CDR3 region has 15 residues. Germline CDR1 reads MNHNS; CDR2 reads SASEGT. CDR3 sequence reads: CASSVRADSHYGYTF.

The chain couples TRBV7-2 to TRBJ2-7; the TCRdb call, TRBD1, lacks DNA for checking. CDR3 length: 14 residues. Germline lookup yields CDR1 SGHTA and CDR2 FQGNSA. The CDR3 loop reads CASSSSGGTYEQHF. Drawing the rest from reference TRBV7-2 and TRBJ2-7, the complete variable domain is GAGVSQSPSNKVTEKGKDVELRCDPISGHTALYWYRQSLGQGLEFLIYFQGNSAPDKSGLPSDRFSAERTGGSVSTLTIQRTQQEDSAVYLCASSSSGGTYEQHFGPGTRLTVT.